These 6 T cell receptor beta chains were all obtained from the same sample, sequenced in a study of beta chain features in type 1 diabetes. Study results and limitations: The study found moderately but significantly shorter TCRB CDR3s in all four CD4+ subsets of Type 1 diabetes patients.

For these TCRs, the target antigens are not known. Sequenced material consisted of expressed TCRB transcripts (all of the isolated RNA was reverse transcribed). Libraries were prepared by immunoSEQ multiplex PCR; TCRdb keeps only in-frame clonotypes and omits some of them. The table lists some 270,000 clones, 9.5% to 13% of them singletons, with more than 0.015% in the top ten. The sequenced sample consisted of naive CD4+ T cells from blood. The receptor set was obtained from a man aged 25 to 40 with type 1 diabetes.

This clone was detected only once. The V gene is TRBV18, the J gene TRBJ1-3, with a tentative D call TRBD1 (6 bases). Germline V CDR1 and CDR2: KGHSH, LQKENI. V was pared by 4 bases and J by 3 bases, with 13 bases between. The CDR3 spans 15 residues. CDR3 nucleotides: TGTGCCAGCTCACAGGGCTCAGGGGATGGAAACACCATATATTTT. As protein: CASSQGSGDGNTIYF.

This clone was picked up a small number of times. The V and J genes are TRBV6-6 and TRBJ1-4; 10 bases are shared with TRBD1. CDR1 and CDR2 (germline): MNHNY, SVGAGI (reference sequence). The CDR3 contains 16 residues. Trimming at V came to 0 bases and at J to 8 bases, leaving 6 bases not matched to a gene. The CDR3 DNA is TGTGCCAGCAGTTACTCTATGGGACAGGGGCGCGAAAAACTGTTTTTT. Its protein product is CASSYSMGQGREKLFF.

The sample holds one count of this clone. The chain couples TRBV7-2 to TRBJ2-7, with D maybe TRBD2 (5 bases). Trimming stripped 8 bases from V and 6 bases from J, with 17 bases between. The germline V gene has CDR1 SGHTA and CDR2 FQGNSA. The CDR3 extends over 13 amino acids. CDR3 DNA sequence: TGTGCCAGCCAATCGGGATTGGGGAGCGAGCAGTACTTC. This encodes CASQSGLGSEQYF.

The CDR3 here is CASNPEAVQETQYF. For the CDR3, the DNA is TGTGCCAGCAACCCCGAGGCCGTCCAAGAGACCCAGTACTTC. V and J are TRBV7-9 and TRBJ2-5; D is unresolved. The ends were cut back, 7 bases at V and 1 base at J, with 13 bases in the middle. CDR3 length: 14 amino acids. Germline CDR1 reads SEHNR; CDR2 reads FQNEAQ (reference sequence).

The chain is built from TRBV19 and TRBJ1-5, with 8 nucleotides matching TRBD1. Germline CDR1 reads LNHDA; CDR2 reads SQIVND (reference sequence). The V gene end was trimmed by 4 bases and the J gene end by 3 bases; junction bases not matched to a gene: 8. CDR3 length: 16 amino acids. The chain's CDR3 is CASSTQTTGVNQPQHF. The CDR3 coding sequence is TGTGCCAGTAGTACGCAAACGACAGGGGTCAATCAGCCCCAGCATTTT.

The rearrangement uses TRBV9 and TRBJ1-5; D unclear. The V gene's germline CDR1 is SGDLS and CDR2 YYNGEE. Trimming removed 1 base at V and 1 base at J, with 6 bases between. This CDR3 contains 14 residues. The CDR3 nucleotides read TGTGCCAGCAGCGTAACCGGGAGCAATCAGCCCCAGCATTTT. Amino acids: CASSVTGSNQPQHF.